This passage covers 6 T cell receptor beta chains from one sample sequenced in a study of T cell responses to AZD1222 COVID-19 vaccine. The method was immunoSEQ multiplex PCR; TCRdb's version includes in-frame clones alone and lacks a portion of them. The table shows approximately 180,000 clones, with approximately 90% occurring only once. The sequenced sample was peripheral blood, obtained 28 days after the second dose of the MenACWY control vaccine. The source is an adult who received the MenACWY meningococcal vaccine as a control.

The chain employs TRBV19 and TRBJ2-1; TRBD2 matches 10 bases. CDR3 length: 15 residues. Trimming took 7 bases from V and 10 from J; bases not matched to a gene: 13. Germline assignment: CDR1 LNHDA and CDR2 SQIVND (reference sequence). As DNA, the CDR3 is TGTGCCAGTAACCAACTAGCGGGACAGGCGGGAGAGCAGTTCTTC. As protein: CASNQLAGQAGEQFF.

V is TRBV14 and J is TRBJ1-2, with D possibly TRBD1 on 6 matching bases. Trimming took 1 base from V and 1 from J, leaving 13 bases between them. The CDR3 is 16 residues long. Germline CDR1 reads SGHDN; CDR2 reads FVKESK. CDR3 bases: TGTGCCAGCAGCCAAGGGGGGGCAGGTTTTAACTATGGCTACACCTTC. This translates into CASSQGGAGFNYGYTF.

This chain connects TRBV19 to TRBJ2-1; TRBD2 aligns across 8 bases. Trimming at V came to 5 bases and at J to 2 bases, leaving 5 bases not matched to a gene. Germline V gene data show CDR1 as LNHDA and CDR2 as SQIVND (reference sequence). This CDR3 contains 15 residues. CDR3 sequence reads: CASSVTSAAYNEQFF. The CDR3 DNA sequence: TGTGCCAGTAGTGTGACTAGCGCAGCCTACAATGAGCAGTTCTTC.

This clone has just one count. The V call is TRBV29-1, the J call TRBJ1-5, with 7 bases lining up with TRBD1. This CDR3 contains 12 residues. The germline V gene has CDR1 SQVTM and CDR2 ANQGSEA. The CDR3 loop reads CRRQGTNQPQHF. The CDR3 nucleotides read TGCAGGAGACAGGGAACAAATCAGCCCCAGCATTTT. Based on the CDR3 plus reference TRBV29-1 and TRBJ1-5, the full variable domain is SAVISQKPSRDICQRGTSLTIQCQVDSQVTMMFWYRQQPGQSLTLIATANQGSEATYESGFVIDKFPISRPNLTFSTLTVSNMSPEDSSIYLCRRQGTNQPQHFGDGTRLSIL.

Comment on this clone: The same CDR3 is also encoded by other DNA sequences in this sample. V gene TRBV7-8 combines with J gene TRBJ1-2; D is uncertain. The germline CDR1 and CDR2 sequences are SGHVS and FQNEAQ. The CDR3 consists of 14 residues. V gave up 1 base and J gave up 2 bases, with 8 bases separating them. The CDR3 loop is CASSLGPANYGYTF. DNA of the CDR3: TGTGCCAGCAGCTTAGGTCCAGCCAACTATGGCTACACCTTC.

This clone appeared a single time. The V and J genes are TRBV11-3 and TRBJ1-3; perhaps TRBD1 as D (5 bases). V was cut by 4 bases and J by 1 base, with 14 bases left in between. This CDR3 comprises 16 residues. The germline gives CDR1 SGHNT, CDR2 YENEEA. The CDR3 spells CASSSVSGTSGNTIYF. CDR3 DNA sequence: TGTGCCAGCAGCTCCGTATCAGGGACGTCTGGAAACACCATATATTTT.